This TCR beta chain was sequenced during a study of T cell therapy after organ transplantation. Study overall: Therapy products were autologous CMV-specific T cells, peptide-expanded for 2 to 3 weeks.

General study findings and limits: Low CD8+ T cell yield possibly reduced coverage, hiding nonresponder expansions. Nonresponders had marked pretherapy clonal expansions and little post-therapy change.

The method was immunoSEQ multiplex PCR; TCRdb's version includes in-frame clones alone and lacks a portion of them. The table has about 3,300 clones, about 80% seen once; the top ten hold 35% to 50%. In regard to this clone: Its antigen is still unknown.

The germline CDR1 and CDR2 sequences are LNHDA and SQIVND (reference sequence). The CDR3 has 16 residues. Germline trimming cut 3 bases from V and 4 bases from J; bases unmatched to any gene: 8. This sample's time point: 4-8 weeks after completion of therapy. The sample here was CD8+ T cells from blood, taken after autologous CMV-specific T cell therapy. The TCR comes from a human patient who had received a solid organ transplant and had CMV disease. These T cells may partly come from the graft donor. The genes are TRBV19 and TRBJ2-2, with 7 nucleotides matching TRBD1. This chain's CDR3 is CASSIQGESGTGELFF. The CDR3 DNA sequence: TGTGCCAGTAGTATTCAGGGGGAATCGGGCACCGGGGAGCTGTTTTTT.